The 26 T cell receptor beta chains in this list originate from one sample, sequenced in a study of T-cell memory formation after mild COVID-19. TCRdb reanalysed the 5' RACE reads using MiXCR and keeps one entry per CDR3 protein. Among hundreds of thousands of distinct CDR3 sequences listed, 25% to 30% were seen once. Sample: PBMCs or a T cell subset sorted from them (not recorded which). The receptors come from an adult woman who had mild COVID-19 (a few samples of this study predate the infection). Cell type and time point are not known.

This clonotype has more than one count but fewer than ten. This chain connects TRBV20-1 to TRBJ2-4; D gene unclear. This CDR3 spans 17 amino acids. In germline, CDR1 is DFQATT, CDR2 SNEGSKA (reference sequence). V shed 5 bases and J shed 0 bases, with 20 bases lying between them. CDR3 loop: CSAESVSANLAKNIQYF. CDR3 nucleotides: TGCAGTGCTGAGTCGGTCAGCGCCAATTTAGCCAAAAACATTCAGTACTTC.

The DNA for the CDR3 is TGTGCCCTACTAGCCGCAGATACGCAGTATTTT. Translating gives CALLAADTQYF. The V call is TRBV10-3, the J call TRBJ2-3, with a possible D match to TRBD2 (6 bases). Germline assignment: CDR1 ENHRY and CDR2 SYGVKD. The CDR3 consists of 11 residues. V shed 11 bases and J shed 4 bases, with 10 bases lying between them.

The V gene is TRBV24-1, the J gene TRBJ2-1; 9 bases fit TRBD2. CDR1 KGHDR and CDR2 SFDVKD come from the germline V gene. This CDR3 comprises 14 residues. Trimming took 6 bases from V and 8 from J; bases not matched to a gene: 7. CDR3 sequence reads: CATSMSGGIYEQFF. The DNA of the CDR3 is TGTGCCACCAGTATGAGCGGGGGGATCTATGAGCAGTTCTTC.

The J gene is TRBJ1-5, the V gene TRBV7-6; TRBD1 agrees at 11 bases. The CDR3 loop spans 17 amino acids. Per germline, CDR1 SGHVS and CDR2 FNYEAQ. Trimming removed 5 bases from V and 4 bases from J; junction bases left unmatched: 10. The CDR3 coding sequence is TGTGCCAGCAGCCCCCGGACAGGGGGCATGGGAAATCAGCCCCAGCATTTT. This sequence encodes CASSPRTGGMGNQPQHF.

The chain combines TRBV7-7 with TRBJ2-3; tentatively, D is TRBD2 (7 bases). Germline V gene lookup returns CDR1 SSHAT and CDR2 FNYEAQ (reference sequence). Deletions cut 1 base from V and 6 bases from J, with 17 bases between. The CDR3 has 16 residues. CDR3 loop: CASSLGTGGLRDTQYF. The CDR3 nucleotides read TGTGCCAGCAGCTTAGGTACGGGGGGCCTTCGGGATACGCAGTATTTT.

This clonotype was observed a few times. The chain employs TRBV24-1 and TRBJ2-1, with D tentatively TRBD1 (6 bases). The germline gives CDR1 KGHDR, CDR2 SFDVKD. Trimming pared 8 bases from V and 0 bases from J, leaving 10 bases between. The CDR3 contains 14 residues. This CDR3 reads CATKDSSSYNEQFF. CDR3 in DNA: TGTGCCACCAAGGACAGCAGCTCCTACAATGAGCAGTTCTTC.

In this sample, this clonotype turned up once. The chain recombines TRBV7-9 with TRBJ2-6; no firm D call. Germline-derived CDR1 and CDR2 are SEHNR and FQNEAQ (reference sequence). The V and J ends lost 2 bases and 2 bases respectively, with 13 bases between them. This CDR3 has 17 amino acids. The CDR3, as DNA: TGTGCCAGCAGCTTAACCGCTCGGGTAACTGGGGCCAACGTCCTGACTTTC. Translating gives CASSLTARVTGANVLTF.

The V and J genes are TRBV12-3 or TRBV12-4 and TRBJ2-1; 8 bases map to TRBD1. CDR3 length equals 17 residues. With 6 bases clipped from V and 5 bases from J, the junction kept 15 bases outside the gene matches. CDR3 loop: CASRSGTGPLVDNEQFF. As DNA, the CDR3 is TGTGCCAGCAGATCCGGGACAGGCCCACTAGTGGACAATGAGCAGTTCTTC.

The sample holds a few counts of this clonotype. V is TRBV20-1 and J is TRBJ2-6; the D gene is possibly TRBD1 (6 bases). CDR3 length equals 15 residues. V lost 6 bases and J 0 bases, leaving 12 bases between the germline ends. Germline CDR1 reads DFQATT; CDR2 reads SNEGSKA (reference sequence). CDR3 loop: CSAGFRGSGANVLTF. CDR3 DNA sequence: TGCAGTGCCGGATTCAGGGGCTCTGGGGCCAACGTCCTGACTTTC.

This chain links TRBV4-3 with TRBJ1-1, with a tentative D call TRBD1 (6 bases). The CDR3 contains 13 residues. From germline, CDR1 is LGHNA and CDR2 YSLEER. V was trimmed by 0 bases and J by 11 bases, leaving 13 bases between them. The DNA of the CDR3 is TGCGCCAGCAGCCAAGATCGGGCAGGGGCGGCTTTCTTT. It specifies CASSQDRAGAAFF.

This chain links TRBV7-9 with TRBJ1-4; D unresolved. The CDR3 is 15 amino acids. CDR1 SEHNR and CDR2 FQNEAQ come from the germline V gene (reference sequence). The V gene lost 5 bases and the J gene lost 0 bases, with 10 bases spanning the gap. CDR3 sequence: CASSPRRATNEKLFF. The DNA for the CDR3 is TGTGCCAGCAGCCCGCGGAGAGCAACTAATGAAAAACTGTTTTTT.

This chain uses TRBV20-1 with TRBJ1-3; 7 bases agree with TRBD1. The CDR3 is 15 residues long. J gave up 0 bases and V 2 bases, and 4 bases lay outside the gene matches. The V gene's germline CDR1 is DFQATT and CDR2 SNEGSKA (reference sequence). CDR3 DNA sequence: TGCAGTGCTAGATATCACAGGGGCTCTGGAAACACCATATATTTT. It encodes CSARYHRGSGNTIYF.

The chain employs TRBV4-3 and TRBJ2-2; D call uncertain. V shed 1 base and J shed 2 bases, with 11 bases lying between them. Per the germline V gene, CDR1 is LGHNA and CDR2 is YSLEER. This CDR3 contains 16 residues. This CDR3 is CASSQGTGYNTGELFF. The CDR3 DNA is TGCGCCAGCAGCCAAGGAACTGGGTATAACACCGGGGAGCTGTTTTTT.

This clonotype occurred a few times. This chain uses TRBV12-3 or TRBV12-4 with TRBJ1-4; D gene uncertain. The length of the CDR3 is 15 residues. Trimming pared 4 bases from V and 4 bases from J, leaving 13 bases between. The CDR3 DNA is TGTGCCAGCAGTTCCCGGGCAGGAGGTAATGAAAAACTGTTTTTT. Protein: CASSSRAGGNEKLFF.

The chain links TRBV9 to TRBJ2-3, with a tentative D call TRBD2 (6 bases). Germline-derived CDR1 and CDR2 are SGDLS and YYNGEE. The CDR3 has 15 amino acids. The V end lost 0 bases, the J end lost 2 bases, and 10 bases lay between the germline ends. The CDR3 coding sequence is TGTGCCAGCAGCGTAGGGGCGGGATCCACAGATACGCAGTATTTT. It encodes CASSVGAGSTDTQYF.

The CDR3 loop reads CASSASGTTNYEQYF. The CDR3 region has the DNA TGTGCCAGCAGCGCCTCCGGGACTACGAACTACGAGCAGTACTTC. The rearrangement links TRBV7-2 to TRBJ2-7, with TRBD2 matching 7 bases. The CDR3 length is 15 residues. V shed 5 bases, J shed 3 bases, and the junction held 10 bases outside the gene matches. Germline V gene lookup returns CDR1 SGHTA and CDR2 FQGNSA. The variable domain in full, completed from reference TRBV7-2 and TRBJ2-7, reads GAGVSQSPSNKVTEKGKDVELRCDPISGHTALYWYRQSLGQGLEFLIYFQGNSAPDKSGLPSDRFSAERTGGSVSTLTIQRTQQEDSAVYLCASSASGTTNYEQYFGPGTRLTVT.

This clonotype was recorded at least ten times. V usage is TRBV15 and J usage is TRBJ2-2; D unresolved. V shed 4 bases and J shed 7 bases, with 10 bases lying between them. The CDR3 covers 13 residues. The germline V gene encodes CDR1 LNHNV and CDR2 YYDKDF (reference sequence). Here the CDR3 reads CATSNQIHGELFF. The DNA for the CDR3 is TGTGCCACCAGCAATCAGATCCACGGGGAGCTGTTTTTT.

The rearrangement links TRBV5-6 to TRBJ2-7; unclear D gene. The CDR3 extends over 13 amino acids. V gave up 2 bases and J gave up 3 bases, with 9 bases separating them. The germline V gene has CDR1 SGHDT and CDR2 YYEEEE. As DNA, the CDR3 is TGTGCCAGCAGCTTCGGGCTTGACTACGAGCAGTACTTC. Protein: CASSFGLDYEQYF.

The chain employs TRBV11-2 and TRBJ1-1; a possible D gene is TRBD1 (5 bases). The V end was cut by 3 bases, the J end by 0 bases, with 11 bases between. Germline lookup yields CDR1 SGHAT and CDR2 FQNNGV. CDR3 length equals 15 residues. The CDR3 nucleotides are TGTGCCAGCAGCTTTTGGGGGGGGATGAACACTGAAGCTTTCTTT. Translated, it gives CASSFWGGMNTEAFF.

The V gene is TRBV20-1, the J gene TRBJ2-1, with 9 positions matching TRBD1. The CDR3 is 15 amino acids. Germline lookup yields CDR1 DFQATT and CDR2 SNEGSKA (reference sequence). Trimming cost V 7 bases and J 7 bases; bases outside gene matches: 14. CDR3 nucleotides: TGCAGTGAGTTACCGGGACAGGGTAGGGGAAATGAGCAGTTCTTC. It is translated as CSELPGQGRGNEQFF.

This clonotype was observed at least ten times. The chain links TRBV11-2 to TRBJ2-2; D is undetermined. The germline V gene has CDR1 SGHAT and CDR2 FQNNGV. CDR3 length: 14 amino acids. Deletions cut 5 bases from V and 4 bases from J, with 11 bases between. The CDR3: CASSPRAGTGELFF. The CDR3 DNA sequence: TGTGCCAGCAGCCCCAGAGCCGGCACCGGGGAGCTGTTTTTT.

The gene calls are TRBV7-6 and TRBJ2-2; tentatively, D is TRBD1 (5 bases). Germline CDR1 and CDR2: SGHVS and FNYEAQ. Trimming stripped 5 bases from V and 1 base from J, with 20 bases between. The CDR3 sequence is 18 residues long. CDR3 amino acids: CASSPPPTTERNTGELFF. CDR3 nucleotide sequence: TGTGCCAGCAGCCCGCCCCCAACGACAGAAAGGAACACCGGGGAGCTGTTTTTT.

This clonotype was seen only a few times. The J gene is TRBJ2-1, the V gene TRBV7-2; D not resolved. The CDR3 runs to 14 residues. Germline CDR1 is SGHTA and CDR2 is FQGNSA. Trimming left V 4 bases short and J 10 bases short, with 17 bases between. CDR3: CASSYPPFSWEQFF. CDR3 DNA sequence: TGTGCCAGCAGCTACCCCCCTTTTAGCTGGGAGCAGTTCTTC.

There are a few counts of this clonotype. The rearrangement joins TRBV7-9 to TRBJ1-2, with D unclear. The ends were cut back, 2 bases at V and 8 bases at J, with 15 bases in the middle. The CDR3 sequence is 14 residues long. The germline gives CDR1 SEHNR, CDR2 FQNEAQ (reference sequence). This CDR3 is CASSLFGMGEGYTF. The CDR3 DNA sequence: TGTGCCAGCAGCTTATTCGGCATGGGCGAGGGCTACACCTTC.

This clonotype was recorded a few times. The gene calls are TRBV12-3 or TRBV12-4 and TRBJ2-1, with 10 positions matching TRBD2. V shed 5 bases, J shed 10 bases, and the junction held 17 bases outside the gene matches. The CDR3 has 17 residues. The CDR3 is CASSTPGLAGGSGEQFF. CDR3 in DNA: TGTGCCAGCAGTACCCCTGGGTTAGCGGGAGGATCAGGCGAGCAGTTCTTC.

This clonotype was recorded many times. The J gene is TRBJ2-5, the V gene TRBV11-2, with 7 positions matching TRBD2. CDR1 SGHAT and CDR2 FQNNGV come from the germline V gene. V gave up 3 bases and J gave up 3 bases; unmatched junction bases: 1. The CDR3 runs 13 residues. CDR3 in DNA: TGTGCCAGCAGCTTTCTAGCGGAAGAGACCCAGTACTTC. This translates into CASSFLAEETQYF.